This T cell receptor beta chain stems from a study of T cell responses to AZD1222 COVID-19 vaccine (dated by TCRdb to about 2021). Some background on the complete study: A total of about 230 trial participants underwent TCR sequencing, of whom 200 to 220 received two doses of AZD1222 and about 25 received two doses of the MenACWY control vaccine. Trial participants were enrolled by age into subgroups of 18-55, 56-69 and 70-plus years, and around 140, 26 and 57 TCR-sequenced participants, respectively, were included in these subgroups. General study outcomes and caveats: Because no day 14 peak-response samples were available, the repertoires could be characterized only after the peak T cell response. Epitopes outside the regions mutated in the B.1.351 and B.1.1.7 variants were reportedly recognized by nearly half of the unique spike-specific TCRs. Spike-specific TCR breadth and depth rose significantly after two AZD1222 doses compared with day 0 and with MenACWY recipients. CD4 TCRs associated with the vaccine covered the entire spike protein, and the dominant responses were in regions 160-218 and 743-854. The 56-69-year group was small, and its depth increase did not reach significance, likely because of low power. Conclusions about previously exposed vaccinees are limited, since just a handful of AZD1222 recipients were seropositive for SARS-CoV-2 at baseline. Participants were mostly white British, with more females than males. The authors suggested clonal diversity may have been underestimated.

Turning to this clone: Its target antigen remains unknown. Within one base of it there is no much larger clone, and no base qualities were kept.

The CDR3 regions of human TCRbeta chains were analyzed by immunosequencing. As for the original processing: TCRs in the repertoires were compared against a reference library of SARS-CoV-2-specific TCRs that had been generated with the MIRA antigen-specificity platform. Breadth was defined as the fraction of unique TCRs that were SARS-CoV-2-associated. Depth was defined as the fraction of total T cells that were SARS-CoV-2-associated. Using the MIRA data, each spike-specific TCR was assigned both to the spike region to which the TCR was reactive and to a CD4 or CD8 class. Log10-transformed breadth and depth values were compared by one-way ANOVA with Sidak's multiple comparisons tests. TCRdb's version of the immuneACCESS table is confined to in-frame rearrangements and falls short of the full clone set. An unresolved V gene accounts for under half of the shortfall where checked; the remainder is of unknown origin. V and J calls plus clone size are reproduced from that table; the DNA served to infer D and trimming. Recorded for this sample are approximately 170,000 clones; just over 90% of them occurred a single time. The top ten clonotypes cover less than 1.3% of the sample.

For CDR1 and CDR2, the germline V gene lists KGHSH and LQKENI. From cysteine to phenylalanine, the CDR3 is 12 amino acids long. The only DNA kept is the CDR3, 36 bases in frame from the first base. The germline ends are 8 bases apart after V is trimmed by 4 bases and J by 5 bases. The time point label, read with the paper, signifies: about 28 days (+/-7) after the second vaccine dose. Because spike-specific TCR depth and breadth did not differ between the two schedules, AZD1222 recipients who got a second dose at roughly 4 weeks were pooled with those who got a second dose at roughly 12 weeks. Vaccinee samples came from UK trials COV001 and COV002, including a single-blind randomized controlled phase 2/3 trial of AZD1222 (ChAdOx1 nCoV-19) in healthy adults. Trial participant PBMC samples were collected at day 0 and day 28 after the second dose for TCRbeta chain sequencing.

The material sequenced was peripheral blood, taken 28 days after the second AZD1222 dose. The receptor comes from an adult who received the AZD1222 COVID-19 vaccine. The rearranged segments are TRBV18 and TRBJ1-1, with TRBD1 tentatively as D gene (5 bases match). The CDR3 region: CASSRGGTEAFF. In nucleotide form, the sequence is TGTGCCAGCTCACGGGGCGGGACTGAAGCTTTCTTT.